The 8 T cell receptor beta chains listed next were all sequenced from one sample in a study of tissue T cells after allogeneic stem cell transplantation. Stated time point: mouse harvest day 14 after allogeneic transplant. Mouse grafts combined 10^7 T-cell-depleted bone marrow cells with 10^6 splenic CD5+ T cells. Measured with immunoSEQ multiplex PCR; TCRdb has only the in-frame clones, and not every one. The top ten hold more than 35% of the sample, which has about 2,200 clones, about half seen once. Sequenced: lymph node tissue. Every receptor here comes from a female BALB/c mouse given C57BL/6 T cells with graft-versus-host disease after an allogeneic hematopoietic cell transplant.

Comment on this clone: One end of the junction does not line up with germline, which may come from a read error. The germline and genes are mouse ones. The CDR3 end lies 1 residue beyond the end of the read and is filled in from the germline J gene. The chain recombines TRBV13-3 with TRBJ2-7; D uncertain. The germline V gene has CDR1 NNHDY and CDR2 SYVADS. The CDR3 sequence is 10 residues long. CDR3 protein: CASGDDEQYF. The sequenced CDR3 bases are TGTGCCAGCGGTGATGATGAACAGTAC.

This clone was seen a handful of times. Genes and germline are mouse. The CDR3 goes on 1 residue after the read ends, and that part is filled in from the germline J gene. The rearrangement uses TRBV26 and TRBJ2-7, with D unclear. The CDR3 has 14 amino acids. V shed 3 bases and J shed 0 bases, with 9 bases lying between them. Germline V gene data show CDR1 as KGHPV and CDR2 as FQNQEV (reference sequence). CDR3 bases read: TGTGCCAGCAGTCTTGGGCAAAGCTCCTATGAACAGTAC. It translates to CASSLGQSSYEQY. The entire CDR3 protein is CASSLGQSSYEQYF.

A note on this clone: Mouse names are used for the genes. The read ends 1 residue shy of where the CDR3 ends; the end is completed using the germline J gene. This chain connects TRBV16 to TRBJ2-2; D not resolved. Trimming stripped 4 bases from V and 3 bases from J, with 9 bases between. Germline V gene lookup returns CDR1 SGHSA and CDR2 FRNQAP. The CDR3 runs 14 residues. The CDR3 DNA, read in part, is TGTGCAAGCAGCTACGAGGGAGACACCGGGCAGCTCTAC. The encoded protein is CASSYEGDTGQLY. The whole CDR3 sequence reads CASSYEGDTGQLYF.

This clone was observed a few times. Gene names follow the mouse nomenclature. The read gets to within 1 residue of the CDR3 end, and the germline J gene fills in the rest. The genes are TRBV13-1 and TRBJ1-1; TRBD1 is a possible D gene (5 bases). The V gene's germline CDR1 is NSHNY and CDR2 SYGAGN. Deletions cut 4 bases from V and 5 bases from J, with 9 bases between. The CDR3 is 12 residues long. The CDR3 loop is CASSTRGTEVFF. The sequenced part of the CDR3 DNA is TGTGCCAGCAGTACCCGGGGGACAGAAGTCTTC.

This clone came up once. Gene names and germline match the mouse. The CDR3 end falls 1 residue outside the read, so it is completed with the germline J gene. The V call is TRBV1, the J call TRBJ2-5; D perhaps matches TRBD2 (6 bases). The CDR3 extends over 12 amino acids. Trimming pared 6 bases from V and 3 bases from J, leaving 7 bases between. The V gene's germline CDR1 is NSQYPW and CDR2 LRSPGD (reference sequence). The CDR3 bases that were read are TGCACCTGCAGCGGGGGGCAAGACACCCAGTAC. Amino acid sequence: CTCSGGQDTQY. The complete CDR3 sequence is CTCSGGQDTQYF. Supplemented by reference TRBV1 and TRBJ2-5, the full variable domain reads VTLLEQNPRWRLVPRGQAVNLRCILKNSQYPWMSWYQQDLQKQLQWLFTLRSPGDKEVKSLPGADYLATRVTDTELRLQVANMSQGRTLYCTCSGGQDTQYFGPGTRLLVL.

Of note for this clone: The germline and genes are mouse ones. Read data end 1 residue before the CDR3 end; the end is taken from the germline J gene. This chain connects TRBV16 to TRBJ2-1; 8 bases agree with TRBD2. CDR1 is SGHSA and CDR2 is FRNQAP in the germline V gene. The CDR3 covers 16 residues. V dropped 1 base and J dropped 0; count of bases not matched to a gene: 2. The DNA read from the CDR3 is TGTGCAAGCAGCTTAGCCTGGGGGGATAACTATGCTGAGCAGTTC. Translation: CASSLAWGDNYAEQF. The whole CDR3 protein is CASSLAWGDNYAEQFF.

Concerning this clone itself: Germline and genes here are mouse. The CDR3 end is not reached by the read, which stops 1 residue before it; the germline J gene fills it in. This chain links TRBV5 with TRBJ1-3, with 8 bases that match TRBD1. This CDR3 is built from 14 residues. Germline V gene sequence: CDR1 LGHNA, CDR2 YNLKQL (reference sequence). V was pared by 4 bases and J by 3 bases, with 2 bases of the junction left unmatched. The CDR3 reads CASSRTGNGNTLYF. CDR3 bases read: TGTGCCAGCAGCCGGACAGGGAATGGAAATACGCTCTAT.

As concerns this clone: Gene names denote mouse genes. The CDR3 region is CASSLGGRGQNTLYF. CDR3 DNA (partial): TGTGCCAGCAGTCTTGGGGGGCGAGGTCAAAACACCTTGTAC. The J gene is TRBJ2-4, the V gene TRBV26, with a possible D match to TRBD2 (7 bases). The read ends 1 residue early relative to the CDR3; the germline J gene fills the gap. The CDR3 contains 15 residues. V was cut by 3 bases and J by 1 base, with 11 bases left in between. The germline gives CDR1 KGHPV, CDR2 FQNQEV (reference sequence).